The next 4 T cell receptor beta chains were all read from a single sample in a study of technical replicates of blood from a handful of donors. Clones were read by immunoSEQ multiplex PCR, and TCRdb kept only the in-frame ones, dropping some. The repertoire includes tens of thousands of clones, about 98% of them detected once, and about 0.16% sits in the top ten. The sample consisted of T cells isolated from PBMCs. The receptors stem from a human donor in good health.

The CDR3 here is CASSLLQGTAFF. CDR3 DNA: TGTGCCAGCAGCTTATTGCAGGGAACAGCTTTCTTT. V and J are TRBV7-9 and TRBJ1-1; TRBD1 might be the D (5 bases). This CDR3 comprises 12 residues. Germline V gene sequence: CDR1 SEHNR, CDR2 FQNEAQ (reference sequence). V was shortened by 2 bases and J by 10 bases, with 11 bases between the two germline ends.

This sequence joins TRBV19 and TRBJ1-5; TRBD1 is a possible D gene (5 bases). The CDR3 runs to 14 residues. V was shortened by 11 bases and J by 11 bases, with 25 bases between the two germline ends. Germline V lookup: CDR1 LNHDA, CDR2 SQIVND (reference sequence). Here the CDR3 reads CARALGGFLVTQHF. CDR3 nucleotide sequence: TGTGCCCGCGCCCTGGGGGGATTCTTAGTGACCCAGCATTTT.

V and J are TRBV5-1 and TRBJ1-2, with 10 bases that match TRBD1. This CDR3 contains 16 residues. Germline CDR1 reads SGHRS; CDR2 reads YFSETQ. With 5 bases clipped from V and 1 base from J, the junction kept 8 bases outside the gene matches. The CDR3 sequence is CASSGDRGQGNYGYTF. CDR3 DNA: TGCGCCAGCAGTGGGGACAGGGGACAGGGTAACTATGGCTACACCTTC.

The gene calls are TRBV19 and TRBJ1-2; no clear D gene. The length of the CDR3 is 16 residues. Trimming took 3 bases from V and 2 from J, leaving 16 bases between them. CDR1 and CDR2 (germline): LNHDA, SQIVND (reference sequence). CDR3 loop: CASSIPLGFGNYGYTF. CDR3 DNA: TGTGCCAGTAGTATCCCTCTTGGGTTCGGGAACTATGGCTACACCTTC.